These 21 T cell receptor beta chains originate from one sample sequenced in a study of T cells in Graves' hyperthyroidism and ophthalmopathy. The TCR beta CDR3 regions underwent amplification using RNA transcripts as the source. RT-PCR in the first round (using the HTBI primer set) targeted the TCR CDR3. TCRdb re-analysed the multiplex PCR reads in MiXCR, keeping a single row per CDR3 protein. The sample shows about 560,000 distinct CDR3 sequences, 14% of them seen only once. Sequencing was performed on blood. Source of these receptors: a woman in her 40s with Graves' hyperthyroidism.

The chain couples TRBV12-3 or TRBV12-4 to TRBJ1-2; a weak D match, TRBD1 (5 bases). The CDR3 runs 15 residues. V dropped 2 bases and J dropped 1 base, with 11 bases sitting between them. The chain's CDR3 is CASSLILGLNYGYTF. The CDR3 DNA is TGTGCCAGCAGTTTAATTCTGGGGCTTAACTATGGCTACACCTTC.

Many counts were recorded for this clonotype. The chain uses TRBV27 and TRBJ2-7; 9 bases agree with TRBD2. The CDR3 length is 14 residues. V dropped 5 bases and J dropped 6; count of bases not matched to a gene: 8. CDR1 and CDR2 from the germline V gene are MNHEY and SMNVEV (reference sequence). The CDR3 is CASSGSGSFSEQYF. CDR3 nucleotides: TGTGCCAGCAGTGGTAGCGGGAGTTTCTCCGAGCAGTACTTC.

This clonotype was counted between two and nine times. The V call is TRBV5-1, the J call TRBJ2-2; TRBD1 aligns across 7 bases. This CDR3 is built from 16 residues. Trimming cost V 4 bases and J 0 bases; bases outside gene matches: 6. Per germline, CDR1 SGHRS and CDR2 YFSETQ. Here the CDR3 reads CASSQTGTANTGELFF. The CDR3 DNA reads as TGCGCCAGCAGCCAGACCGGGACAGCGAACACCGGGGAGCTGTTTTTT.

This clonotype appeared many times. The V call is TRBV2, the J call TRBJ2-7; tentative D call: TRBD2 (5 bases). The V end lost 6 bases, the J end lost 1 base, and 10 bases lay between the germline ends. CDR1 and CDR2 (germline): SNHLY, FYNNEI. The CDR3 consists of 13 residues. The CDR3 DNA reads as TGTGCCAGCAGAGCTAGCAGTTCCTACGAGCAGTACTTC. Translation: CASRASSSYEQYF.

This clonotype was counted at least ten times. The chain employs TRBV12-3 or TRBV12-4 and TRBJ2-1; D ambiguous. V was pared by 3 bases and J by 4 bases, with 10 bases between. This CDR3 contains 14 residues. CDR3 bases: TGTGCCAGCAGTTTTTCCATGGTGTACAATGAGCAGTTCTTC. As protein: CASSFSMVYNEQFF.

This clonotype was counted many times. The junction departs from germline at one end; a sequencing error may be responsible. The rearrangement uses TRBV7-7 and TRBJ2-2; tentatively, D is TRBD1 (5 bases). The CDR3 spans 15 residues. Germline V gene sequence: CDR1 SSHAT, CDR2 FNYEAQ (reference sequence). CDR3 DNA: TGTGCTAGCAGCCCGACAGTAACTAACACCGGGGAGCTGTTTTTT. It specifies CASSPTVTNTGELFF.

This clonotype was seen ten or more times. The chain is built from TRBV7-9 and TRBJ1-2; TRBD1 is a possible D gene (6 bases). The V gene's germline CDR1 is SEHNR and CDR2 FQNEAQ (reference sequence). This CDR3 is 13 amino acids long. V was clipped by 0 bases and J by 4 bases, with 6 bases between them. The CDR3 DNA is TGTGCCAGCAGCTTAGCGGACAGCTATGGCTACACCTTC. Translated, it gives CASSLADSYGYTF. Filled out from reference TRBV7-9 and TRBJ1-2, the complete variable domain reads DTGVSQNPRHKITKRGQNVTFRCDPISEHNRLYWYRQTLGQGPEFLTYFQNEAQLEKSRLLSDRFSAERPKGSFSTLEIQRTEQGDSAMYLCASSLADSYGYTFGSGTRLTVV.

There are many counts of this clonotype. The rearrangement joins TRBV27 to TRBJ1-1; D possibly corresponds to TRBD1 (6 bases). V dropped 7 bases and J dropped 0 bases, with 21 bases sitting between them. CDR1 and CDR2 (germline): MNHEY, SMNVEV (reference sequence). CDR3 length equals 17 residues. The chain's CDR3 is CASTSAGGLGMNTEAFF. DNA of the CDR3: TGTGCCAGCACTTCCGCCGGGGGGCTCGGTATGAACACTGAAGCTTTCTTT.

V usage is TRBV24-1 and J usage is TRBJ2-2, with D perhaps TRBD1 (6 bases). This CDR3 is 14 amino acids long. CDR1 and CDR2 from the germline V gene are KGHDR and SFDVKD. Trimming cost V 4 bases and J 6 bases, with 11 bases left between them. CDR3 protein: CATSELTGPGELFF. DNA of the CDR3: TGTGCCACCAGTGAACTCACAGGGCCCGGGGAGCTGTTTTTT.

At least ten counts were recorded for this clonotype. CDR3 protein: CASSYEQGLNTGELFF. CDR3 DNA sequence: TGTGCCAGCAGTTACGAGCAGGGCTTGAACACCGGGGAGCTGTTTTTT. V is TRBV6-6 and J is TRBJ2-2, with a tentative D call TRBD1 (5 bases). The V end lost 2 bases, the J end lost 1 base, and 11 bases lay between the germline ends. This CDR3 spans 16 amino acids. CDR1 MNHNY and CDR2 SVGAGI come from the germline V gene (reference sequence).

This clonotype came up many times. This chain connects TRBV20-1 to TRBJ2-1, with 11 bases aligning to TRBD2. Germline V gene sequence: CDR1 DFQATT, CDR2 SNEGSKA (reference sequence). Trimming cost V 2 bases and J 4 bases; bases outside gene matches: 10. This CDR3 contains 17 residues. Here the CDR3 DNA reads TGCAGTGCTAGATCCCCCTTGGCTAGCGGGAGGTACAATGAGCAGTTCTTC. Encoded protein: CSARSPLASGRYNEQFF.

The chain uses TRBV6-5 and TRBJ2-5; D not certain. Germline assignment: CDR1 MNHEY and CDR2 SVGAGI. This CDR3 region has 17 residues. V was clipped by 0 bases and J by 3 bases, with 17 bases between them. This chain's CDR3 is CASSYSLVTGLKETQYF. CDR3 bases: TGTGCCAGCAGTTACTCGCTGGTTACGGGCTTGAAAGAGACCCAGTACTTC.

This clonotype was picked up many times. The chain links TRBV2 to TRBJ2-1, with TRBD2 matching 11 bases. The CDR3 contains 14 residues. CDR1 and CDR2 from the germline V gene are SNHLY and FYNNEI. J lost 7 bases, V lost 4 bases, and 3 bases had no gene match. The CDR3 protein is CASSARLAGNEQFF. The CDR3 nucleotides read TGTGCCAGCAGTGCGCGACTAGCGGGAAATGAGCAGTTCTTC.

This clonotype was recorded many times. This rearrangement joins TRBV28 to TRBJ1-4; TRBD1 matches at 8 bases. In germline, CDR1 is MDHEN, CDR2 SYDVKM. V shed 5 bases and J 7 bases; nucleotides not matched to a gene: 6. The CDR3 contains 14 residues. Written as DNA, the CDR3 is TGTGCCAGCAGTCACAGGGGGAAAGGTGAAAAACTGTTTTTT. Protein sequence: CASSHRGKGEKLFF.

This clonotype was detected ten times or more. This chain links TRBV10-3 with TRBJ2-3; no definite D call. This CDR3 region has 15 residues. V was trimmed by 3 bases and J by 6 bases, leaving 16 bases between them. In germline, CDR1 is ENHRY, CDR2 SYGVKD. CDR3 nucleotide sequence: TGTGCCATCAGTGACCGCAACTCCGTGGGCGATACGCAGTATTTT. Translating it yields CAISDRNSVGDTQYF.

V and J are TRBV6-1 and TRBJ2-7; TRBD2 matches at 12 bases. The trim removed 6 bases at V and 3 bases at J, leaving 3 bases unmatched. The germline gives CDR1 MNHNS, CDR2 SASEGT. This CDR3 is 14 amino acids long. The CDR3 region is CASRSSGRVYEQYF. In DNA, the CDR3 is TGTGCCAGCAGGTCTAGCGGGAGGGTCTACGAGCAGTACTTC.

This clonotype was observed a few times. The gene calls are TRBV4-1 and TRBJ1-1, with D perhaps matching TRBD1 (5 bases). The CDR3 contains 18 residues. CDR1 and CDR2 (germline): MGHRA, YSYEKL. Trimming took 0 bases from V and 4 from J, leaving 21 bases between them. The CDR3 sequence: CASSQEGRTRRETTEAFF. The CDR3 bases are TGCGCCAGCAGCCAAGAAGGACGGACAAGGCGAGAAACCACTGAAGCTTTCTTT.

The CDR3 DNA sequence: TGTGCCAGCAATTTCCTATATGGGAAAGCGAACACCGGGGAGCTGTTTTTT. Its protein is CASNFLYGKANTGELFF. The rearrangement joins TRBV11-3 to TRBJ2-2; D not certain. V was clipped by 7 bases and J by 0 bases, with 18 bases between them. The CDR3 has 17 amino acids. In germline, CDR1 is SGHNT, CDR2 YENEEA.

This clonotype has just a few counts. The rearrangement links TRBV20-1 to TRBJ1-2, with D possibly being TRBD1 (6 bases). The CDR3 spans 16 residues. The germline V gene encodes CDR1 DFQATT and CDR2 SNEGSKA (reference sequence). The V gene lost 6 bases and the J gene lost 7 bases, with 27 bases spanning the gap. The chain's CDR3 is CSAEGGQAFYEGGYTF. CDR3 DNA sequence: TGCAGTGCAGAGGGGGGGCAGGCGTTTTATGAAGGTGGCTACACCTTC.

This clonotype has at least ten counts. CDR3 nucleotide sequence: TGTGCCAGCAGCCCCACGGTGGCGGATTCACCCCTCCACTTT. Its protein is CASSPTVADSPLHF. The V call is TRBV9, the J call TRBJ1-6, with D hard to call. The CDR3 is made up of 14 amino acids. Germline-derived CDR1 and CDR2 are SGDLS and YYNGEE. V was cut by 4 bases and J by 8 bases, with 13 bases left in between.

Details on this clonotype: A much more abundant neighbour one base away suggests this may be a read error. V is TRBV2 and J is TRBJ1-5; TRBD1 is a possible D gene (6 bases). The CDR3 is 15 residues long. V dropped 5 bases and J dropped 6 bases, with 17 bases sitting between them. The germline CDR1 and CDR2 sequences are SNHLY and FYNNEI. CDR3 protein: CASSYGQMSCQPQHF. For the CDR3, the DNA is TGTGCCAGCAGTTACGGACAGATGTCCTGTCAGCCCCAGCATTTT. The full variable domain, completed using reference TRBV2 and TRBJ1-5, is EPEVTQTPSHQVTQMGQEVILRCVPISNHLYFYWYRQILGQKVEFLVSFYNNEISEKSEIFDDQFSVERPDGSNFTLKIRSTKLEDSAMYFCASSYGQMSCQPQHFGDGTRLSIL.